This T cell receptor beta chain was captured in a study of Graves' ophthalmopathy and Graves' hyperthyroidism. Overall study findings and caveats: Most thyroid clonotypes with frequency above 0.001 were detected in blood too. Using 13 signatures, a model distinguished ophthalmopathy from stable hyperthyroidism, reaching 85% to 90% sensitivity and 81.08% specificity. The model's ophthalmopathy progression predictions had approximately 71% sensitivity and over 72% specificity.

This clonotype was observed many times. Its antigen is still unknown. The authors amplified TCR beta CDR3 regions from RNA transcripts. The authors performed first-round RT-PCR with HTBI primers and then a second-round multiplex PCR. TCRdb re-analysed the multiplex PCR reads in MiXCR, keeping a single row per CDR3 protein. The sample records about 400,000 distinct CDR3 sequences, approximately 16% being singletons. Trimming stripped 0 bases from V and 6 bases from J, with 9 bases between. The CDR3 length is 13 residues. Germline V lookup: CDR1 GTSNPN, CDR2 SVGIG (reference sequence). The V gene is TRBV30, the J gene TRBJ1-5; D call uncertain. This clonotype originated in a woman under 30 with Graves' ophthalmopathy. Specimen: peripheral blood. The CDR3 DNA follows: TGTGCCTGGAGTGTCGGAGTTATTCAGCCCCAGCATTTT. Residues: CAWSVGVIQPQHF.